This TCR beta chain was identified during a study of blood T cell repertoires in COVID-19. The CDR3 is 18 amino acids. Germline V gene sequence: CDR1 SGHDT, CDR2 YYEEEE. Trimming took 3 bases from V and 2 from J; bases not matched to a gene: 13. TCRdb's copy holds only in-frame clones and misses some; the assay was immunoSEQ multiplex PCR. The data contain 450,000 to 500,000 clones, 87% of them singletons. The participants were between about 18 and 90 years old and came from about two dozen US areas. The receptor comes from a woman under 30 who had recovered from COVID-19. Sequencing used PBMCs or T cells enriched from blood (not recorded which). This chain uses TRBV5-6 with TRBJ2-3; TRBD2 matches 9 bases. CDR3 loop: CASSSSQTSGSYTDTQYF. CDR3 coding DNA: TGTGCCAGCAGCTCCAGCCAGACTAGCGGTTCATACACAGATACGCAGTATTTT. Looking up the rest from reference TRBV5-6 and TRBJ2-3 gives the full variable domain: DAGVTQSPTHLIKTRGQQVTLRCSPKSGHDTVSWYQQALGQGPQFIFQYYEEEERQRGNFPDRFSGHQFPNYSSELNVNALLLGDSALYLCASSSSQTSGSYTDTQYFGPGTRLTVL.